Shown below are 26 T cell receptor beta chains from a single sample sequenced in a study of T cells in severe cutaneous drug reactions. TCR subtype-specific primers in iRepertoire multiplex PCR prepared libraries for bulk and single-cell sequencing. From the multiplex PCR reads, TCRdb lists one entry per CDR3 protein and no DNA. This table lists about 10,000 distinct CDR3 sequences. The donors had carbamazepine-induced Stevens-Johnson syndrome or toxic epidermal necrolysis. Sequencing was done on a sample of cells from a skin blister. Every receptor here comes from a human donor with Stevens-Johnson syndrome, a severe cutaneous drug reaction.

V gene TRBV20-1 combines with J gene TRBJ2-7; TCRdb gives TRBD1 as the D gene, but with no DNA this cannot be confirmed. Germline assignment: CDR1 DFQATT and CDR2 SNEGSKA (reference sequence). This CDR3 region has 15 residues. CDR3 protein: CSARDRQGELNEQYF.

Judged by frequency, this clonotype is medium-sized. The chain joins TRBV4-1 to TRBJ1-5; with no DNA, the TCRdb D assignment of TRBD1 cannot be verified. The CDR3 covers 15 residues. CDR1 and CDR2 (germline): MGHRA, YSYEKL. This chain's CDR3 is CASSQVPGSNQPQHF.

Measured by frequency, this clonotype is medium-sized. V is TRBV20-1 and J is TRBJ2-7; TCRdb proposes TRBD1, but this gene call is untestable without DNA. Germline values: CDR1 DFQATT, CDR2 SNEGSKA (reference sequence). The CDR3 is 12 amino acids. The CDR3 here is CSARQQEYEQYF.

This clonotype is called medium-sized based on its frequency. V usage is TRBV20-1 and J usage is TRBJ2-7. The CDR3 consists of 13 residues. Germline CDR1 is DFQATT and CDR2 is SNEGSKA (reference sequence). The CDR3 loop reads CSAGRWGSYEQYF.

The chain uses TRBV29-1 and TRBJ2-7; with no DNA, the TCRdb D assignment of TRBD1 cannot be verified. Per germline, CDR1 SQVTM and CDR2 ANQGSEA. This CDR3 region has 15 residues. CDR3 in amino acids: CSARGSGGSSYEQYF.

V and J are TRBV20-1 and TRBJ2-5. Germline assignment: CDR1 DFQATT and CDR2 SNEGSKA (reference sequence). The CDR3 loop spans 14 amino acids. The CDR3 protein is CSASGNRGKETQYF.

The rearrangement uses TRBV29-1 and TRBJ2-1. This CDR3 is 14 amino acids long. Germline CDR1 SQVTM, CDR2 ANQGSEA. This CDR3 is CSVPLAASYNEQFF.

The CDR3 sequence: CSVTRSYQETQYF. This chain joins TRBV29-1 and TRBJ2-5. This CDR3 is 13 amino acids long. Germline lookup yields CDR1 SQVTM and CDR2 ANQGSEA.

The genes are TRBV20-1 and TRBJ2-7. CDR1 is DFQATT and CDR2 is SNEGSKA in the germline V gene (reference sequence). The CDR3 covers 11 residues. CDR3 region: CSAREITEQYF.

The J gene is TRBJ2-4, the V gene TRBV29-1; TCRdb gives TRBD1 as the D gene, but with no DNA this cannot be confirmed. The CDR3 extends over 13 amino acids. Germline V gives CDR1 SQVTM, CDR2 ANQGSEA. CDR3 sequence reads: CSVVGGNKNIQYF.

This chain uses TRBV20-1 with TRBJ2-7. CDR3 length equals 19 residues. CDR1 is DFQATT and CDR2 is SNEGSKA in the germline V gene (reference sequence). This CDR3 is CSARAPRIWDSTISYEQYF.

This chain uses TRBV20-1 with TRBJ1-1; TCRdb designates TRBD1, a call that cannot be tested without DNA. The CDR3 runs to 15 residues. Germline CDR1 reads DFQATT; CDR2 reads SNEGSKA (reference sequence). This CDR3 reads CSAREWQGGNLEAFF.

The rearrangement joins TRBV29-1 to TRBJ1-1. Germline V gene lookup returns CDR1 SQVTM and CDR2 ANQGSEA. CDR3 size: 12 residues. The CDR3 loop reads CSVEREWALAFF.

This sequence joins TRBV20-1 and TRBJ1-5; TCRdb's D call, TRBD1, is unchecked because there is no DNA. Germline values: CDR1 DFQATT, CDR2 SNEGSKA (reference sequence). This CDR3 comprises 13 residues. CDR3 region: CSANVGGYQPQHF.

The chain recombines TRBV29-1 with TRBJ2-1. Germline V gene data show CDR1 as SQVTM and CDR2 as ANQGSEA. CDR3 length: 14 residues. CDR3 amino acids: CSVLLLTPYNEQFF.

The V call is TRBV20-1, the J call TRBJ1-6; TCRdb's D gene call, TRBD1, goes unchecked for lack of DNA. Germline assignment: CDR1 DFQATT and CDR2 SNEGSKA (reference sequence). The CDR3 spans 15 residues. This CDR3 reads CSARYSGQGYSPLHF.

The V and J genes are TRBV20-1 and TRBJ2-7; TCRdb names TRBD2, which stays unverified in the absence of DNA. This CDR3 is built from 15 residues. Germline CDR1 and CDR2: DFQATT and SNEGSKA (reference sequence). CDR3 residues: CSAIRLAGSSYEQYF.

The chain uses TRBV29-1 and TRBJ2-5. There are 14 residues in the CDR3. CDR1 is SQVTM and CDR2 is ANQGSEA in the germline V gene. Here the CDR3 reads CSVEFVGNTETQYF.

V is TRBV20-1 and J is TRBJ2-1; checking the TCRdb D call of TRBD2 is not possible without DNA. Per the germline V gene, CDR1 is DFQATT and CDR2 is SNEGSKA (reference sequence). CDR3 length: 17 residues. CDR3 loop: CSARVPTRGSSYNEQFF.

This chain connects TRBV20-1 to TRBJ1-1. This CDR3 comprises 14 residues. The germline CDR1 and CDR2 sequences are DFQATT and SNEGSKA (reference sequence). CDR3 in amino acids: CSAGTQLTNTEAFF.

This chain links TRBV29-1 with TRBJ2-1; as DNA is missing, the TRBD1 call by TCRdb cannot be tested. The length of the CDR3 is 16 residues. Germline values: CDR1 SQVTM, CDR2 ANQGSEA. CDR3 in amino acids: CSVGFLGGGPYNEQFF.

The chain has TRBV20-1 and TRBJ2-1; TCRdb returns TRBD2, unconfirmable since there is no DNA. This CDR3 spans 13 amino acids. Germline CDR1 DFQATT, CDR2 SNEGSKA (reference sequence). The CDR3: CSAEGLAGNEQFF.

The chain carries TRBV20-1 and TRBJ1-2; TCRdb names TRBD1, which stays unverified in the absence of DNA. Germline V CDR1 and CDR2: DFQATT, SNEGSKA (reference sequence). The CDR3 loop spans 13 amino acids. The CDR3 protein is CSARKQGSAGYTF.

This clonotype is medium-sized (0.01 to 0.1%) by frequency. This chain joins TRBV20-1 and TRBJ2-5. CDR1 and CDR2 (germline): DFQATT, SNEGSKA (reference sequence). The CDR3 contains 12 residues. The CDR3 spells CSAEDSKETQYF.

The V call is TRBV29-1, the J call TRBJ2-1; no DNA is available, so the TRBD2 call from TCRdb remains unchecked. This CDR3 contains 16 residues. Germline values: CDR1 SQVTM, CDR2 ANQGSEA. The CDR3 protein is CSVTTAGVSLANEQFF.

Frequency places this clonotype as medium-sized. The rearrangement joins TRBV20-1 to TRBJ1-1. Germline CDR1 reads DFQATT; CDR2 reads SNEGSKA (reference sequence). The length of the CDR3 is 11 residues. The CDR3: CSARDFPEAFF.